Below, 27 T cell receptor beta chains from the same sample are listed, as sequenced in a study of T cell repertoires in cytomegalovirus infection (dated by TCRdb to the late 2010s). Sequenced on an Illumina HiSeq 1500. TCRdb reprocessing: public reads trimmed at Q25 with fastp, clones called with MiXCR, in-frame beta chains kept. CDR3 protein sequences are deduplicated, and each keeps its most common genes and DNA. Here the sample has hundreds of thousands of distinct CDR3 sequences; 31% occur a single time. Of the sample, over 13% is held by the ten largest clones. These receptors are not linked to any known antigen. The treatment or condition label of this sample denotes: in vitro stimulation with specific CMV peptide epitopes to enrich CMV-specific T cells. The material was cultured CD8+ T cells from PBMCs, obtained from culture after CMV antigen stimulation. The receptors come from a human donor in good health (CMV status not recorded). Some clones in this sample may be carry-over from other donors' samples.

This CDR3 reads CASGYGGAEQYF. The CDR3, as DNA: TGTGCCAGCGGCTACGGAGGAGCCGAGCAGTACTTC. The rearrangement links TRBV6-1 to TRBJ2-7; D perhaps matches TRBD2 (5 bases). This CDR3 contains 12 residues. The germline CDR1 and CDR2 sequences are MNHNS and SASEGT. V lost 8 bases to trimming and J lost 6 bases, with 14 bases between them.

This clonotype was counted many times. The chain carries TRBV7-2 and TRBJ1-5; no clear D gene. Germline V lookup: CDR1 SGHTA, CDR2 FQGNSA. V was clipped by 3 bases and J by 3 bases, with 18 bases between them. The CDR3 contains 17 residues. The DNA for the CDR3 is TGTGCCAGCAGCTTGTGGGTATCGGGTTTAGACAATCAGCCCCAGCATTTT. Its translation: CASSLWVSGLDNQPQHF.

This clonotype showed up just a few times. This chain connects TRBV20-1 to TRBJ2-7; unclear D gene. Per germline, CDR1 DFQATT and CDR2 SNEGSKA (reference sequence). This CDR3 has 13 amino acids. Trimming left V 0 bases short and J 0 bases short, with 6 bases between. This CDR3 is CSARDQGSYEQYF. CDR3 nucleotide sequence: TGCAGTGCTAGAGATCAAGGCTCCTACGAGCAGTACTTC.

In its sample, this clonotype was seen a few times. The chain joins TRBV7-9 to TRBJ1-1; D is unresolved. Trimming removed 1 base at V and 0 bases at J, with 18 bases between. The germline CDR1 and CDR2 sequences are SEHNR and FQNEAQ (reference sequence). This CDR3 has 18 amino acids. The CDR3 DNA follows: TGTGCCAGCAGCTTAGATTTCTCGCGGCAAACGATGAACACTGAAGCTTTCTTT. Protein sequence: CASSLDFSRQTMNTEAFF. The variable domain in full, with the rest retrieved from reference TRBV7-9 and TRBJ1-1, is DTGVSQNPRHKITKRGQNVTFRCDPISEHNRLYWYRQTLGQGPEFLTYFQNEAQLEKSRLLSDRFSAERPKGSFSTLEIQRTEQGDSAMYLCASSLDFSRQTMNTEAFFGQGTRLTVV.

The V call is TRBV5-1, the J call TRBJ1-3; D unresolved. The CDR3 is 14 amino acids. Trimming took 4 bases from V and 2 from J, leaving 10 bases between them. The germline gives CDR1 SGHRS, CDR2 YFSETQ. Written as DNA, the CDR3 is TGCGCCAGCAGCCCAGACCTAGCTGGAAACACCATATATTTT. It encodes CASSPDLAGNTIYF. Using reference TRBV5-1 and TRBJ1-3 for the parts outside the CDR3, the full variable domain is KAGVTQTPRYLIKTRGQQVTLSCSPISGHRSVSWYQQTPGQGLQFLFEYFSETQRNKGNFPGRFSGRQFSNSRSEMNVSTLELGDSALYLCASSPDLAGNTIYFGEGSWLTVV.

There are a few counts of this clonotype. The rearrangement uses TRBV6-5 and TRBJ2-1; D unclear. CDR3 length: 14 residues. The germline V gene encodes CDR1 MNHEY and CDR2 SVGAGI. V lost 0 bases and J lost 7, with 10 bases in between. The CDR3 DNA follows: TGTGCCAGCAGTTACTCGGGTGTTGGGAATGAGCAGTTCTTC. It is translated as CASSYSGVGNEQFF.

This rearrangement joins TRBV27 to TRBJ1-4, with D unresolved. The CDR3 is made up of 13 amino acids. CDR1 is MNHEY and CDR2 is SMNVEV in the germline V gene (reference sequence). The V end was cut by 8 bases, the J end by 3 bases, with 10 bases between. The CDR3 region is CASRYRANEKLFF. CDR3 sequence (DNA): TGTGCCAGCCGATATCGGGCTAATGAAAAACTGTTTTTT.

This sequence joins TRBV4-1 and TRBJ1-2; D is uncertain. This CDR3 spans 15 amino acids. The germline V gene encodes CDR1 MGHRA and CDR2 YSYEKL. Deletions cut 4 bases from V and 4 bases from J, with 16 bases between. The DNA for the CDR3 is TGCGCCAGCAGCCTGCAAGGAGACAACCTCTATGGCTACACCTTC. As protein: CASSLQGDNLYGYTF.

This clonotype was counted a few times. The chain uses TRBV6-1 and TRBJ1-2; 7 positions agree with TRBD1. The CDR3 runs 14 residues. V shed 3 bases, J shed 8 bases, and the junction held 9 bases outside the gene matches. Germline CDR1 and CDR2: MNHNS and SASEGT. As DNA, the CDR3 is TGTGCCAGCAGTGATCTTGAGGGGGCGCGAGGCTACACCTTC. Its protein product is CASSDLEGARGYTF.

The rearrangement links TRBV20-1 to TRBJ1-6; TRBD1 is a possible D gene (5 bases). The CDR3 contains 16 residues. The V and J ends lost 3 bases and 0 bases respectively, with 12 bases between them. The germline CDR1 and CDR2 sequences are DFQATT and SNEGSKA (reference sequence). The CDR3 spells CSASWDSSSYNSPLHF. The CDR3 bases are TGCAGTGCTAGTTGGGACTCGAGCTCCTATAATTCACCCCTCCACTTT.

This clonotype has only a few counts. The genes are TRBV4-3 and TRBJ2-2, with a weak D call TRBD2 (5 bases). The germline V and J ends were trimmed by 2 bases and 2 bases, with 21 bases remaining between them. CDR3 length: 19 amino acids. CDR1 and CDR2 from the germline V gene are LGHNA and YSLEER. The CDR3 DNA sequence: TGCGCCAGCAGCCAACCACCGGGAAACCTTTTCCCAAACACCGGGGAGCTGTTTTTT. Protein product: CASSQPPGNLFPNTGELFF.

This clonotype was counted many times. This sequence joins TRBV7-2 and TRBJ1-2; the match to TRBD1 covers 10 bases. This CDR3 is 14 amino acids long. The germline V gene has CDR1 SGHTA and CDR2 FQGNSA. V lost 4 bases and J lost 6; bases outside the gene matches: 5. In DNA form, the CDR3 reads TGTGCCAGCAGCTGGGACAGGGGACAGGATGGCTACACCTTC. Its translation is CASSWDRGQDGYTF.

The chain couples TRBV7-9 to TRBJ2-2, with D hard to call. Germline CDR1 SEHNR, CDR2 FQNEAQ (reference sequence). Trimming left V 7 bases short and J 1 base short, with 7 bases between. This CDR3 region has 13 residues. The CDR3 region has the DNA TGTGCCAGCAACTCAGGGAACACCGGGGAGCTGTTTTTT. This sequence encodes CASNSGNTGELFF.

The V call is TRBV29-1, the J call TRBJ1-3; D is possibly TRBD1 (6 bases). Trimming removed 4 bases from V and 2 bases from J, with 12 bases in between. Germline assignment: CDR1 SQVTM and CDR2 ANQGSEA. This CDR3 is built from 14 residues. The CDR3 region is CSVVGGPTGNTIYF. Here the CDR3 DNA reads TGCAGCGTTGTAGGGGGACCGACTGGAAACACCATATATTTT.

This clonotype has just a few counts. The gene calls are TRBV6-5 and TRBJ1-2; D not certain. Germline CDR1 and CDR2: MNHEY and SVGAGI. V dropped 5 bases and J dropped 6 bases, with 19 bases sitting between them. CDR3 length equals 15 residues. The CDR3 DNA sequence: TGTGCCAGCAGTGTACCAGGACTGGAGGTGAATGGCTACACCTTC. Its protein product is CASSVPGLEVNGYTF.

In the case of this clonotype: One junction end disagrees with the germline gene, perhaps due to a read error. The chain is built from TRBV5-5 and TRBJ2-1; tentatively, D is TRBD2 (6 bases). CDR3 length: 15 residues. The germline CDR1 and CDR2 sequences are SGHKS and YYEKEE (reference sequence). The CDR3 DNA reads TGTGTCAGCAGCTTGGGGGTAGCGGCTTACAATGGGCAGTTCTTC. Protein sequence: CVSSLGVAAYNGQFF.

There are a few counts of this clonotype. The rearrangement uses TRBV7-9 and TRBJ2-1, with D tentatively TRBD2 (7 bases). Germline V gene sequence: CDR1 SEHNR, CDR2 FQNEAQ (reference sequence). With 5 bases removed from V and 5 bases from J, the gap between germline ends came to 19 bases. The length of the CDR3 is 16 residues. The CDR3: CASSHAPGAGDNEQFF. As DNA, the CDR3 is TGTGCCAGCAGCCACGCCCCGGGGGCGGGGGACAATGAGCAGTTCTTC.

This clonotype appeared a few times. This chain joins TRBV27 and TRBJ2-3; no definite D call. Trimming removed 5 bases at V and 2 bases at J, with 14 bases between. Germline V gives CDR1 MNHEY, CDR2 SMNVEV (reference sequence). This CDR3 comprises 15 residues. CDR3 sequence reads: CASSPDWGYTDTQYF. The CDR3 DNA sequence: TGTGCCAGCAGTCCTGATTGGGGATACACAGATACGCAGTATTTT.

This clonotype was counted a few times. This chain links TRBV5-6 with TRBJ2-2, with 9 bases matching TRBD1. The CDR3 loop spans 16 amino acids. V trimming: 4 bases; J trimming: 3 bases; junction bases outside the gene matches: 7. Germline V lookup: CDR1 SGHDT, CDR2 YYEEEE. CDR3 DNA sequence: TGTGCCAGCAGCGGAAAACAGGGGGCCCACACCGGGGAGCTGTTTTTT. As protein: CASSGKQGAHTGELFF.

This clonotype was found once. The chain couples TRBV6-5 to TRBJ2-1; D gene unclear. CDR1 is MNHEY, CDR2 SVGAGI, per germline. Trimming left V 5 bases short and J 7 bases short, with 21 bases between. This CDR3 has 16 amino acids. CDR3 bases: TGTGCCAGCAGTCAATTTAGACAACAATCGAGGAATGAGCAGTTCTTC. It specifies CASSQFRQQSRNEQFF.

Only a few counts were recorded for this clonotype. The chain joins TRBV7-9 to TRBJ2-3; the match to TRBD2 covers 13 bases. The CDR3 spans 16 residues. V trimming: 3 bases; J trimming: 4 bases; junction bases outside the gene matches: 4. CDR1 is SEHNR and CDR2 is FQNEAQ in the germline V gene (reference sequence). In nucleotides, the CDR3 is TGTGCCAGCAGCTTGGTGACTAGCGGGGGGTCAGATACGCAGTATTTT. It yields the protein CASSLVTSGGSDTQYF. Combining the CDR3 with reference TRBV7-9 and TRBJ2-3 gives the whole variable domain DTGVSQNPRHKITKRGQNVTFRCDPISEHNRLYWYRQTLGQGPEFLTYFQNEAQLEKSRLLSDRFSAERPKGSFSTLEIQRTEQGDSAMYLCASSLVTSGGSDTQYFGPGTRLTVL.

This clonotype was recorded many times. The J gene is TRBJ2-1, the V gene TRBV7-8, with D unclear. V was cut by 4 bases and J by 10 bases, with 8 bases left in between. CDR3 length: 11 amino acids. Germline values: CDR1 SGHVS, CDR2 FQNEAQ. The CDR3 loop reads CASSSSEEQFF. The DNA for the CDR3 is TGTGCCAGCAGCTCCTCGGAAGAGCAGTTCTTC.

This clonotype was observed a few times. The chain couples TRBV6-8 to TRBJ2-3, with D hard to call. The germline V gene encodes CDR1 MNHGY and CDR2 SAAAGT. V lost 2 bases and J 4 bases, leaving 7 bases between the germline ends. The CDR3 length is 13 residues. Here the CDR3 reads CASSYAESDTQYF. The DNA of the CDR3 is TGTGCCAGCAGTTACGCGGAGTCAGATACGCAGTATTTT.

The chain couples TRBV7-2 to TRBJ2-2; possibly TRBD2 for D (6 bases). The CDR3 length is 17 residues. Germline CDR1 reads SGHTA; CDR2 reads FQGNSA. V shed 1 base and J shed 3 bases, with 15 bases lying between them. The chain's CDR3 is CASSLGGLGEYTGELFF. The CDR3 DNA reads as TGTGCCAGCAGCTTAGGGGGACTGGGGGAATACACCGGGGAGCTGTTTTTT.

V usage is TRBV12-3 or TRBV12-4 and J usage is TRBJ1-6, with TRBD1 as a possible D gene (6 bases). The CDR3 runs to 15 residues. Trimming shortened V by 6 bases and J by 3 bases, and 12 bases separated the two germline ends. CDR3 sequence (DNA): TGTGCCAGCAGCGCAGGGGCCCTCTATAATTCACCCCTCCACTTT. It is translated as CASSAGALYNSPLHF.

This clonotype has a handful of counts. The chain is built from TRBV12-3 or TRBV12-4 and TRBJ2-3, with D maybe TRBD1 (7 bases). The CDR3 length is 19 residues. The V gene lost 3 bases and the J gene lost 4 bases, with 26 bases spanning the gap. CDR3 protein: CASSFSFLTGSGGADTQYF. CDR3 bases: TGTGCCAGCAGTTTCTCCTTCTTGACAGGGTCTGGCGGGGCAGATACGCAGTATTTT.

The chain combines TRBV5-4 with TRBJ1-5; weak D call: TRBD1 (5 bases). Germline V gene data show CDR1 as SGHNT and CDR2 as YYREEE (reference sequence). The V end was cut by 5 bases, the J end by 5 bases, with 17 bases between. The CDR3 spans 15 residues. The CDR3 nucleotides are TGTGCCAGCAGTATATGGAGCCAGGGAGATCAGCCCCAGCATTTT. Encoded protein: CASSIWSQGDQPQHF.